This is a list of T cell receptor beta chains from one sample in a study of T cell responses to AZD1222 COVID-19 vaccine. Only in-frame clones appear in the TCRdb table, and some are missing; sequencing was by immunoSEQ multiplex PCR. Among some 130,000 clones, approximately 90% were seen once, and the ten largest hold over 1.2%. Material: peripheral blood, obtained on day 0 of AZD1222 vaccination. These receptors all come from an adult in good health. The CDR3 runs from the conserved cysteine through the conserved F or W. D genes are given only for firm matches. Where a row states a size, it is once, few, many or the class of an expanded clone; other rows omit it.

cdr3_aa: CASSSPNDEKLFF; v_call: TRBV25-1; d_call: -; clone_size: -
cdr3_aa: CASSPSLTGADTQYF; v_call: TRBV18; d_call: TRBD1; clone_size: -
cdr3_aa: CASSPLEGDHSPLHF; v_call: TRBV5-1; d_call: -; clone_size: once
cdr3_aa: CASDRDLGYGYTF; v_call: TRBV19; d_call: -; clone_size: -
cdr3_aa: CSVGQGLAGGPGDTQYF; v_call: TRBV29-1; d_call: TRBD2; clone_size: -
cdr3_aa: CASTFRAPADF; v_call: TRBV5-6; d_call: -; clone_size: -
cdr3_aa: CAWSEGDMGQPQHF; v_call: TRBV30; d_call: -; clone_size: once
cdr3_aa: CASSQEVPADTQYF; v_call: TRBV14; d_call: -; clone_size: -
cdr3_aa: CASSQRRRSNTGELFF; v_call: TRBV14; d_call: -; clone_size: -
cdr3_aa: CASGPDRGETQYF; v_call: TRBV12-5; d_call: TRBD1; clone_size: -
cdr3_aa: CSVRTGETNTGELFF; v_call: TRBV29-1; d_call: TRBD1; clone_size: -
cdr3_aa: CASSPGAGNEQYF; v_call: TRBV5-1; d_call: -; clone_size: -
cdr3_aa: CASSAGGFSNQPQHF; v_call: TRBV7-9; d_call: -; clone_size: once
cdr3_aa: CATSERDPPDEQYF; v_call: TRBV24-1; d_call: -; clone_size: -
cdr3_aa: CARLDATEAFF; v_call: TRBV2; d_call: -; clone_size: -
cdr3_aa: CASSQEQYSYNEQFF; v_call: TRBV3-1/TRBV3-2; d_call: -; clone_size: -
cdr3_aa: CASNSGVEQFF; v_call: TRBV3-1/TRBV3-2; d_call: -; clone_size: -
cdr3_aa: CATSDSVETQYF; v_call: TRBV24-1; d_call: -; clone_size: few
cdr3_aa: CASSIGLLEETQYF; v_call: TRBV19; d_call: -; clone_size: once
cdr3_aa: CASSRDRSSGNTIYF; v_call: TRBV27; d_call: TRBD1; clone_size: -
cdr3_aa: CASSLDRVGTGELFF; v_call: TRBV7-3; d_call: TRBD1; clone_size: once
cdr3_aa: CASSQDPQGPYEQYF; v_call: TRBV4-1; d_call: -; clone_size: once
cdr3_aa: CASSFRAHSSGANVLTF; v_call: TRBV11-3; d_call: -; clone_size: -
cdr3_aa: CASSTTGFEQYF; v_call: TRBV18; d_call: -; clone_size: few